This TCR beta chain was sequenced in a study of a mutant IDH1 vaccine in newly diagnosed glioma (dated by TCRdb to about 2021). For the study in its entirety: Vaccination began 4-6 weeks after radiotherapy alone, or alongside temozolomide cycles in the chemotherapy-containing groups. Peripheral blood samples were drawn at six visits, namely V03 (baseline), V05, V07, V10, V12 and V13. The week-35 safety follow-up was designated visit V12, and the week-47 end of study was designated visit V13. Prior to enrollment, standard therapy consisting of radiotherapy alone, temozolomide alone, or radiochemotherapy with temozolomide had been administered to patients, with the combination being received by most patients. The approximately 32 treated patients were about 60% male and around 40% female, with a mean age of approximately 40 years. Longitudinal TCRB deep sequencing was done for fewer than 30 treated patients, wherever samples were available for exploratory analyses. On the study overall, not on this receptor specifically: Availability determined which PBMC samples were chosen for TCRB deep sequencing. The authors stated that sample limitations prevented analyses of patient blood samples from being reproduced. Immune responses induced by the vaccine were seen in about 93% of patients across multiple MHC alleles. Pseudoprogression seemed to be unrelated to changes in the top peripheral T cell clonotypes found by TCRB sequencing.

The library was generated by the immunoSEQ multiplex PCR assay. Following the manufacturer's protocol, the hsTCRB Kit was used to amplify rearranged TCR beta chain sequences. An Illumina MiSeq was used to sequence the TCRB libraries. Per the source publication's procedure: The kit vendor's proprietary platform handled demultiplexing, trimming and gene mapping. This immuneACCESS table, as held by TCRdb, lists in-frame sequences with V and J called but not all clones. Of the missing ones, under half trace to an unresolved V gene in checked studies; the others have no known cause. Clone size and the V and J calls come from that table; the DNA yielded D and trimming. The table for this sample lists over 80,000 clones; around four fifths of them were counted only once. The ten most abundant clones make up more than 4.5% of the sample. Measured from the cysteine to the phenylalanine, the CDR3 is 14 residues long. Left in the record is the CDR3 DNA by itself, 42 bases read in frame from the first base. The germline V gene provides CDR1 MDHEN and CDR2 SYDVKM.

Per the publication, the time point label means: week 47, end of study. Every vaccine dose consisted of 300 ug of a 20-mer mutant IDH1 peptide in Montanide, administered subcutaneously together with topical imiquimod. Patients received eight vaccinations in weeks 1, 3, 5, 7, 11, 15, 19 and 23, corresponding to visits V03 through V10. Donors had newly diagnosed WHO grade 3 or 4 IDH1-mutant astrocytomas with loss of nuclear ATRX. The samples were drawn from NOA16, a multicentre, single-arm, open-label phase I trial in Germany that tested a mutant IDH1 peptide vaccine in humans for the first time. The DNeasy Blood and Tissue Kit was used to extract genomic DNA from EDTA blood for TCRB sequencing. In the case of this clone: What this receptor recognizes is not known. At one end the junction does not follow the germline gene, possibly because of a read error.

The rearranged chain carries TRBV28 and TRBJ1-1, with TRBD1 perhaps the D gene, on 5 matching bases. Specimen: PBMCs, collected from a glioma patient whose treatment included an IDH1 peptide vaccine. This receptor was obtained from a man aged 40-49 years with glioma. The CDR3 region has the sequence CASSLFLAGNETFF. The base sequence is TGTGCCAGCAGTTTATTCTTGGCAGGGAATGAAACTTTCTTT.